This TCR beta chain was obtained from a study of blood T cells in healthy people across ages. General study points: The long-lived group displayed more naive CD4+ cells, plus higher diversity, than the aged donors did. A strong correlation between TCR beta diversity and naive T cell percentage was seen.

Sample-barcoded 5' priming and a J-beta primer mix drove a second PCR of about 6 to 12 cycles. TCRdb recomputed calls from the 5' RACE reads with MiXCR, one row per CDR3 protein. Among 1.5 million to 1.8 million distinct CDR3 sequences listed, 42% were seen once. This CDR3 has 14 amino acids. V lost 7 bases to trimming and J lost 9 bases; unmatched junction nucleotides: 10. Germline loops: CDR1 MNHEY, CDR2 SMNVEV (reference sequence). The amount of total RNA extracted per sample was at least 6 micrograms. As regards this clonotype: Its specificity is unknown.

The chain is built from TRBV27 and TRBJ2-3; 10 bases line up with TRBD2. This receptor was taken from a woman younger than 30 in good health. The sequenced sample was blood. The CDR3 here is CASIASGSVSTQYF. The CDR3 DNA reads TGTGCCAGCATTGCTAGCGGGAGTGTCTCGACGCAGTATTTT.